Shown below are 5 T cell receptor beta chains from a single sample sequenced in a study of blood T cell repertoires in COVID-19. Assay used: immunoSEQ multiplex PCR; TCRdb lists only in-frame clones, some missing. The table lists about 200,000 clones, 75% to 95% of them singletons. Sequenced sample: peripheral blood. The receptors derive from a middle-aged man with acute or convalescent COVID-19.

This clone was seen a single time. This sequence joins TRBV7-8 and TRBJ2-5; D remains ambiguous. The V end lost 4 bases, the J end lost 2 bases, and 8 bases lay between the germline ends. The germline CDR1 and CDR2 sequences are SGHVS and FQNEAQ. The CDR3 loop spans 13 amino acids. The DNA for the CDR3 is TGTGCCAGCAGCTCCTCCCCGCAAGAGACCCAGTACTTC. Translating it yields CASSSSPQETQYF.

The chain employs TRBV12-2 and TRBJ1-4. TRBV12-2 is listed as a pseudogene. This CDR3 comprises 12 residues. The CDR3 nucleotides are TGTGCAAGTCGCCCTAGGAGTGAAAAACTGTTTTTT. This sequence encodes CASRPRSEKLFF.

This chain connects TRBV7-9 to TRBJ1-2, with D possibly TRBD1 on 5 matching bases. CDR1 and CDR2 from the germline V gene are SEHNR and FQNEAQ (reference sequence). Trimming removed 1 base at V and 12 bases at J, with 15 bases between. The CDR3 totals 13 residues. For the CDR3, the DNA is TGTGCCAGCAGCTTAGAGGGGAACAGCTATGACACCTTC. Protein sequence: CASSLEGNSYDTF.

This clone occurred once. V and J are TRBV25-1 and TRBJ2-5, with TRBD2 identical over 10 bases. This CDR3 has 18 residues. Germline CDR1 MGHDK, CDR2 SYGVNS. With V trimmed by 0 bases and J by 2 bases, 9 bases remained unmatched. CDR3 nucleotide sequence: TGTGCCAGCAGTGAATACAGGGGTAGCGGGGGGTTTCAAGAGACCCAGTACTTC. Protein product: CASSEYRGSGGFQETQYF.

This clone was seen a handful of times. The V and J genes are TRBV29-1 and TRBJ2-5, with D perhaps TRBD1 (6 bases). The CDR3 is made up of 12 amino acids. Germline V CDR1 and CDR2: SQVTM, ANQGSEA. The CDR3 DNA sequence: TGCACCATCCTTACAGGGACAGAGACCCAGTACTTC. Its protein product is CTILTGTETQYF.